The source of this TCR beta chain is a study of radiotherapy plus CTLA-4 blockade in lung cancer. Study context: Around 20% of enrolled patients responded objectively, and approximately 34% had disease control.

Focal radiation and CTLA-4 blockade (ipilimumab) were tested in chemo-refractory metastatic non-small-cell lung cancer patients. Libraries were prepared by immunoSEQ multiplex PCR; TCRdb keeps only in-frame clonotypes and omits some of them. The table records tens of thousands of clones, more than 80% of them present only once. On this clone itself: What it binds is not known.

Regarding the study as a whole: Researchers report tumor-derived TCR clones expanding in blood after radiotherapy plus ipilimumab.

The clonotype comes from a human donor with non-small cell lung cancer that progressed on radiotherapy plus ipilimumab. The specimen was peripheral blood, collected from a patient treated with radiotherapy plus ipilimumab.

CDR3 nucleotide sequence: TGTGCCACCGGGAGGGACATGGGGACCTACGAGCAGTACTTC. Encoded protein: CATGRDMGTYEQYF. The chain recombines TRBV7-9 with TRBJ2-7, with 8 positions matching TRBD2. Germline V gives CDR1 SEHNR, CDR2 FQNEAQ (reference sequence). V trimming: 10 bases; J trimming: 2 bases; junction bases outside the gene matches: 10. The CDR3 spans 14 residues.